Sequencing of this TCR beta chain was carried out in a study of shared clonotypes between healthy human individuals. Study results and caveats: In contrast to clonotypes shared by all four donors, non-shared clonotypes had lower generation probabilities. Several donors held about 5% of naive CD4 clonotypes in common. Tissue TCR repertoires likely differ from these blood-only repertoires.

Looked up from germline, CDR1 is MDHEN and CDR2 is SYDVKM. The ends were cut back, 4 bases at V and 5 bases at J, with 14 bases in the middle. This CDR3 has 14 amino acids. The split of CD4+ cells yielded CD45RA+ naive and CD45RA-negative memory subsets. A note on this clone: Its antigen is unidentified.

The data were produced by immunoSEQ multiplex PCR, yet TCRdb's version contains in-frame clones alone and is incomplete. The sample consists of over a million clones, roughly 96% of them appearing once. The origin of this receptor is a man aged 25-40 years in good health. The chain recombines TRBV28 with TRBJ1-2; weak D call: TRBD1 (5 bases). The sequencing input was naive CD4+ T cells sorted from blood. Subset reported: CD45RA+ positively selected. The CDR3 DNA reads TGTGCCAGCAGTTCGACCGGGACCCTTTATGGCTACACCTTC. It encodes CASSSTGTLYGYTF.